This entry lists 26 T cell receptor beta chains sequenced from one sample in a study of blood T cell repertoires in COVID-19. Method: immunoSEQ multiplex PCR; TCRdb's copy keeps in-frame clones and lacks some. This sample has 210,000 or so clones, with about 90% found just once. The source material was peripheral blood. Source of these receptors: a man between 18 and 29 years old with active or convalescent COVID-19.

CDR3 residues: CASGAGAPYEQYF. The CDR3 region has the DNA TGTGCCAGCGGGGCAGGGGCACCCTACGAGCAGTACTTC. The chain joins TRBV6-5 to TRBJ2-7; D may be TRBD1 (6 bases). This CDR3 is 13 amino acids long. Trimming stripped 8 bases from V and 2 bases from J, with 13 bases between. Germline V gene lookup returns CDR1 MNHEY and CDR2 SVGAGI.

The chain carries TRBV5-8 and TRBJ1-5, with D unclear. The length of the CDR3 is 15 residues. V was pared by 0 bases and J by 0 bases, with 7 bases between. Germline loops: CDR1 SGHTS, CDR2 YDEGEE. The CDR3 here is CASSLGQYSNQPQHF. The CDR3 DNA sequence: TGTGCCAGCAGCTTGGGGCAGTATAGCAATCAGCCCCAGCATTTT. Full variable domain (remainder filled in from reference TRBV5-8 and TRBJ1-5): EAGVTQSPTHLIKTRGQQATLRCSPISGHTSVYWYQQALGLGLQFLLWYDEGEERNRGNFPPRFSGRQFPNYSSELNVNALELEDSALYLCASSLGQYSNQPQHFGDGTRLSIL.

The V call is TRBV2, the J call TRBJ1-2; possible D gene TRBD1, 5 bases. The CDR3 spans 15 residues. Germline CDR1 and CDR2: SNHLY and FYNNEI. Between the trimmed V and J ends, which lost 0 bases and 8 bases, there was a span of 16 bases. The DNA of the CDR3 is TGTGCCAGCAGTGAAGCTGGCGGCAGGGCGGGGGGCTACACCTTC. Translation gives CASSEAGGRAGGYTF.

The chain combines TRBV7-9 with TRBJ2-3; D might be TRBD1 (7 bases). Looked up from germline, CDR1 is SEHNR and CDR2 is FQNEAQ (reference sequence). The CDR3 is 15 residues long. The V end was cut by 3 bases, the J end by 6 bases, with 16 bases between. This chain's CDR3 is CASSLDQGGHDTQYF. CDR3 DNA sequence: TGTGCCAGCAGCTTGGACCAGGGGGGACACGATACGCAGTATTTT.

This clone was observed a single time. The gene calls are TRBV5-1 and TRBJ1-4; no firm D call. Trimming removed 4 bases from V and 4 bases from J, with 14 bases in between. Germline CDR1 reads SGHRS; CDR2 reads YFSETQ. This CDR3 has 15 amino acids. The CDR3 region is CASSQNGEGNEKLFF. The CDR3 coding sequence is TGCGCCAGCAGCCAGAACGGGGAGGGTAATGAAAAACTGTTTTTT.

This chain joins TRBV4-2 and TRBJ2-1; 9 bases are a match to TRBD2. The CDR3 length is 15 residues. J gave up 9 bases and V 1 base, and 7 bases lay outside the gene matches. The germline V gene has CDR1 LGHNA and CDR2 YNFKEQ. This chain's CDR3 is CASSQGRGLAVEQFF. CDR3 bases: TGTGCCAGCAGCCAAGGGCGGGGACTAGCAGTTGAGCAGTTCTTC.

V and J are TRBV5-6 and TRBJ2-7, with D possibly matching TRBD1 (5 bases). Germline V gives CDR1 SGHDT, CDR2 YYEEEE. The CDR3 consists of 13 residues. With 1 base removed from V and 6 bases from J, the gap between germline ends came to 11 bases. DNA of the CDR3: TGTGCCAGCAGCTTGTCACAGGTCGGCGAGCAGTACTTC. Translating it yields CASSLSQVGEQYF.

The genes are TRBV19 and TRBJ2-7; 9 nucleotides match TRBD2. This CDR3 is 13 amino acids long. The V gene's germline CDR1 is LNHDA and CDR2 SQIVND (reference sequence). V shed 8 bases and J 2 bases; nucleotides not matched to a gene: 4. The DNA of the CDR3 is TGTGCCAGTCGCGGGAGGGCCACCTACGAGCAGTACTTC. Protein product: CASRGRATYEQYF.

The rearrangement uses TRBV11-2 and TRBJ1-6; D is undetermined. This CDR3 is 16 amino acids long. The V gene lost 2 bases and the J gene lost 4 bases, with 12 bases spanning the gap. The V gene's germline CDR1 is SGHAT and CDR2 FQNNGV. The CDR3 is CASSLPVLPYNSPLHF. DNA of the CDR3: TGTGCCAGCAGCTTACCGGTACTTCCTTATAATTCACCCCTCCACTTT. The complete variable domain, with remaining parts taken from reference TRBV11-2 and TRBJ1-6, reads EAGVAQSPRYKIIEKRQSVAFWCNPISGHATLYWYQQILGQGPKLLIQFQNNGVVDDSQLPKDRFSAERLKGVDSTLKIQPAKLEDSAVYLCASSLPVLPYNSPLHFGNGTRLTVT.

The rearrangement joins TRBV12-3 or TRBV12-4 to TRBJ1-4; possible D gene TRBD1, 6 bases. CDR3 size: 13 residues. V was clipped by 5 bases and J by 11 bases, with 15 bases between them. CDR3 loop: CASSLQGRDKLFF. CDR3 coding DNA: TGTGCCAGCAGTCTACAGGGACGGGACAAACTGTTTTTT.

The chain employs TRBV2 and TRBJ2-7; TRBD2 matches at 11 bases. The germline V gene encodes CDR1 SNHLY and CDR2 FYNNEI. Trimming at V came to 7 bases and at J to 4 bases, leaving 12 bases not matched to a gene. CDR3 length: 16 amino acids. For the CDR3, the DNA is TGTGCCAGCAACGGGGTAGCGGGAGGGCTGTTGTACGAGCAGTACTTC. This translates into CASNGVAGGLLYEQYF.

The chain couples TRBV2 to TRBJ1-2; tentative D call: TRBD1 (5 bases). The CDR3 has 17 amino acids. CDR1 and CDR2 (germline): SNHLY, FYNNEI. V lost 4 bases and J lost 4, with 22 bases in between. CDR3 protein: CASSGWGPGGQVYGYTF. The CDR3, as DNA: TGTGCCAGCAGTGGGTGGGGCCCAGGAGGGCAGGTCTATGGCTACACCTTC.

V gene TRBV27 combines with J gene TRBJ2-7; 7 nucleotides agree with TRBD1. The CDR3 consists of 15 residues. Germline V gene data show CDR1 as MNHEY and CDR2 as SMNVEV (reference sequence). V lost 5 bases, J lost 2 bases, and 9 bases stayed unmatched. The CDR3, as DNA: TGTGCCAGCAGTCTGGCCAGGGGACAGACCTACGAGCAGTACTTC. Encoded protein: CASSLARGQTYEQYF.

CDR3 sequence (DNA): TGTGCCAGCAGTTCTACAGGGGAGAGGCGGCCCCAGCATTTT. Amino acid sequence: CASSSTGERRPQHF. V is TRBV6-6 and J is TRBJ1-5; 7 bases match TRBD1. Trimming removed 4 bases from V and 9 bases from J; junction bases left unmatched: 9. Germline CDR1 MNHNY, CDR2 SVGAGI (reference sequence). The length of the CDR3 is 14 residues.

The chain combines TRBV6-1 with TRBJ1-2; TRBD1 matches at 8 bases. Germline V gives CDR1 MNHNS, CDR2 SASEGT. With V trimmed by 2 bases and J by 5 bases, 4 bases remained unmatched. CDR3 length: 14 residues. As DNA, the CDR3 is TGTGCCAGCAGTGAATTGGGACAGGTATATGGCTACACCTTC. Its translation is CASSELGQVYGYTF.

The chain is built from TRBV27 and TRBJ1-1; 9 nucleotides align to TRBD1. Germline trimming cut 6 bases from V and 1 base from J; bases unmatched to any gene: 3. This CDR3 is built from 14 residues. Germline V gene lookup returns CDR1 MNHEY and CDR2 SMNVEV (reference sequence). The CDR3, as DNA: TGTGCCAGCAGGACAGGGGGGGGGAACACTGAAGCTTTCTTT. It yields the protein CASRTGGGNTEAFF.

In this sample, this clone turned up once. The CDR3 region has the DNA TGTGCCAGCAGCGCAGCCCCAGGGCAAGGGAGGGGCTACACCTTC. This codes for CASSAAPGQGRGYTF. V usage is TRBV14 and J usage is TRBJ1-2, with D maybe TRBD1 (5 bases). This CDR3 is built from 15 residues. V lost 5 bases, J lost 8 bases, and 21 bases lay in between. Germline-derived CDR1 and CDR2 are SGHDN and FVKESK.

The gene calls are TRBV7-9 and TRBJ1-5; 7 bases fit TRBD1. This CDR3 is 14 amino acids long. The germline CDR1 and CDR2 sequences are SEHNR and FQNEAQ (reference sequence). The CDR3 spells CETARGLGNQPQHF. The CDR3 nucleotides read TGTGAGACCGCGAGGGGGCTCGGCAATCAGCCCCAGCATTTT. Full variable domain (missing parts from reference TRBV7-9 and TRBJ1-5): DTGVSQNPRHKITKRGQNVTFRCDPISEHNRLYWYRQTLGQGPEFLTYFQNEAQLEKSRLLSDRFSAERPKGSFSTLEIQRTEQGDSAMYLCETARGLGNQPQHFGDGTRLSIL.

The gene calls are TRBV6-1 and TRBJ2-3; perhaps TRBD2 as D (6 bases). V was shortened by 4 bases and J by 0 bases, with 14 bases between the two germline ends. The CDR3 is made up of 16 amino acids. The germline gives CDR1 MNHNS, CDR2 SASEGT. CDR3 DNA sequence: TGTGCCAGCAGTGTGGGACTTCGAATGAGCACAGATACGCAGTATTTT. This encodes CASSVGLRMSTDTQYF.

The genes are TRBV3-1 (or the pseudogene TRBV3-2) and TRBJ2-3, with a tentative D call TRBD1 (5 bases). Germline CDR1 reads LGHDT; CDR2 reads YNNKEL (reference sequence). V was trimmed by 1 base and J by 5 bases, leaving 19 bases between them. CDR3 size: 17 residues. The CDR3 coding sequence is TGTGCCAGCAGCCAAGCCCTTTTTAGGGGCAAGGGAGATACGCAGTATTTT. This sequence encodes CASSQALFRGKGDTQYF.

The V gene is TRBV9, the J gene TRBJ2-1, with TRBD2 matching over 13 bases. V shed 2 bases and J 0 bases; nucleotides not matched to a gene: 11. Germline values: CDR1 SGDLS, CDR2 YYNGEE. CDR3 length equals 20 residues. The CDR3 reads CASSVSPGLAGRSSYNEQFF. CDR3 DNA sequence: TGTGCCAGCAGCGTCTCGCCGGGACTAGCGGGAAGGAGCTCCTACAATGAGCAGTTCTTC.

The rearrangement joins TRBV5-1 to TRBJ2-5, with TRBD1 identical over 9 bases. J lost 5 bases, V lost 4 bases, and 6 bases had no gene match. This CDR3 region has 14 residues. CDR1 is SGHRS, CDR2 YFSETQ, per germline. CDR3: CASSKQGARETQYF. CDR3 nucleotides: TGCGCCAGCAGCAAACAGGGGGCGCGGGAGACCCAGTACTTC.

This clone showed up many times. This chain joins TRBV7-9 and TRBJ1-1; TRBD1 matches 7 bases. Germline V gene sequence: CDR1 SEHNR, CDR2 FQNEAQ (reference sequence). V was pared by 5 bases and J by 2 bases, with 8 bases of the junction left unmatched. The CDR3 runs 15 residues. CDR3 in DNA: TGTGCCAGCAGCCCCCCGGGACAGTCAAACACTGAAGCTTTCTTT. Translating gives CASSPPGQSNTEAFF.

This clone has just a few counts. The CDR3: CASSVEAGPTGELFF. For the CDR3, the DNA is TGTGCCAGCAGCGTAGAGGCGGGACCTACCGGGGAGCTGTTTTTT. The V call is TRBV9, the J call TRBJ2-2; possible D gene TRBD2, 6 bases. Germline V CDR1 and CDR2: SGDLS, YYNGEE. The CDR3 consists of 15 residues. The V and J ends lost 0 bases and 5 bases respectively, with 11 bases between them.

V usage is TRBV19 and J usage is TRBJ1-5, with 7 bases that match TRBD1. From germline, CDR1 is LNHDA and CDR2 SQIVND (reference sequence). V shed 7 bases, J shed 5 bases, and the junction held 8 bases outside the gene matches. The CDR3 extends over 14 amino acids. CDR3 region: CASTSTGVDQPQHF. The CDR3 nucleotides read TGTGCCAGTACCTCTACAGGGGTGGATCAGCCCCAGCATTTT.

V usage is TRBV24-1 and J usage is TRBJ1-2, with TRBD1 as a possible D gene (6 bases). V gave up 0 bases and J gave up 2 bases, with 9 bases separating them. CDR1 and CDR2 from the germline V gene are KGHDR and SFDVKD. The CDR3 runs 15 residues. The CDR3 nucleotides are TGTGCCACCAGTGATTTGTCTACAGGGAACTATGGCTACACCTTC. Translating gives CATSDLSTGNYGYTF.